These 19 T cell receptor beta chains share one sample of origin, sequenced in a study of blood T cell repertoires in COVID-19. TCRdb keeps only in-frame clones here, not all; method: immunoSEQ multiplex PCR. Counted here are about 300,000 clones, 84% occurring once; the ten biggest clones make up more than 1.1%. Sequenced material: peripheral blood. The receptors were sampled from a human donor with COVID-19, enrolled during active disease. The donor label of this sample is uncertain.

CDR3 protein: CSVEDTTAQETQYF. In DNA form, the CDR3 reads TGCAGCGTTGAAGATACGACAGCTCAAGAGACCCAGTACTTC. The chain couples TRBV29-1 to TRBJ2-5; the D gene is possibly TRBD1 (5 bases). CDR3 length equals 14 residues. The germline gives CDR1 SQVTM, CDR2 ANQGSEA. Trimming took 0 bases from V and 2 from J, leaving 10 bases between them.

The CDR3 loop is CASSPSTGEAFF. The DNA for the CDR3 is TGTGCCAGCAGTCCATCGACAGGGGAAGCTTTCTTT. The chain couples TRBV28 to TRBJ1-1; 7 bases match TRBD1. V lost 5 bases and J lost 8; bases outside the gene matches: 5. The germline gives CDR1 MDHEN, CDR2 SYDVKM. This CDR3 has 12 amino acids.

This chain connects TRBV2 to TRBJ2-2, with D maybe TRBD1 (6 bases). The germline CDR1 and CDR2 sequences are SNHLY and FYNNEI. V lost 3 bases and J 7 bases, leaving 12 bases between the germline ends. There are 14 residues in the CDR3. CDR3 nucleotide sequence: TGTGCCAGCAGTGAGAACAGGGTGAACGGGGAGCTGTTTTTT. As protein: CASSENRVNGELFF.

The J gene is TRBJ1-4, the V gene TRBV28; 11 nucleotides match TRBD1. Germline-derived CDR1 and CDR2 are MDHEN and SYDVKM. The length of the CDR3 is 14 residues. V was pared by 5 bases and J by 7 bases, with 3 bases of the junction left unmatched. CDR3 in amino acids: CASSPDRGLEKLFF. The CDR3 DNA sequence: TGTGCCAGCAGTCCGGACAGGGGGCTTGAAAAACTGTTTTTT.

This chain connects TRBV28 to TRBJ1-5; possible D gene TRBD1, 6 bases. Trimming stripped 7 bases from V and 2 bases from J, with 21 bases between. The CDR3 loop spans 17 amino acids. Looked up from germline, CDR1 is MDHEN and CDR2 is SYDVKM. CDR3 in DNA: TGTGCCAGCACCTCACCCTTGGACAGACGAGGCAATCAGCCCCAGCATTTT. Translated, it gives CASTSPLDRRGNQPQHF.

V and J are TRBV4-3 and TRBJ2-3, with D perhaps matching TRBD1 (5 bases). The V gene lost 1 base and the J gene lost 0 bases, with 8 bases spanning the gap. CDR1 and CDR2 from the germline V gene are LGHNA and YSLEER. The CDR3 is 15 residues long. The CDR3 loop is CASSQVGQSTDTQYF. CDR3 in DNA: TGCGCCAGCAGCCAAGTGGGGCAGAGCACAGATACGCAGTATTTT.

V gene TRBV19 combines with J gene TRBJ1-2; D perhaps matches TRBD1 (5 bases). V was pared by 3 bases and J by 3 bases, with 17 bases between. The length of the CDR3 is 16 residues. Per the germline V gene, CDR1 is LNHDA and CDR2 is SQIVND (reference sequence). CDR3 bases: TGTGCCAGTAGTATTAACTGGGGGGGAAATGACTATGGCTACACCTTC. Amino acids: CASSINWGGNDYGYTF.

CDR3 nucleotide sequence: TGTGCCAGCAGCCTAATCGGAGGGAGGACTGAAGCTTTCTTT. The encoded protein is CASSLIGGRTEAFF. This rearrangement joins TRBV16 to TRBJ1-1; D remains unclear. The CDR3 runs to 14 residues. V lost 4 bases to trimming and J lost 5 bases, with 14 bases between them. CDR1 and CDR2 from the germline V gene are KGHSY and FQNENV.

J is TRBJ2-2 and V is TRBV19, with D uncertain. Trimming pared 1 base from V and 6 bases from J, leaving 12 bases between. Germline CDR1 LNHDA, CDR2 SQIVND (reference sequence). The length of the CDR3 is 15 residues. This CDR3 is CASSIVTRTAGELFF. Written as DNA, the CDR3 is TGTGCCAGTAGTATAGTCACCCGCACGGCCGGGGAGCTGTTTTTT.

This chain links TRBV5-1 with TRBJ2-7; 11 bases match TRBD1. The CDR3 is 15 residues long. Looked up from germline, CDR1 is SGHRS and CDR2 is YFSETQ. With V trimmed by 4 bases and J by 3 bases, 6 bases remained unmatched. The CDR3 DNA sequence: TGCGCCAGCAGCCCGGCGGGGACAGGGGGCTACGAGCAGTACTTC. Translating gives CASSPAGTGGYEQYF.

This chain joins TRBV15 and TRBJ1-1; 9 bases fit TRBD1. The CDR3 extends over 15 amino acids. V was clipped by 2 bases and J by 3 bases; unmatched bases: 4. In germline, CDR1 is LNHNV, CDR2 YYDKDF (reference sequence). The CDR3 protein is CATSRQRDRDTEAFF. The CDR3 bases are TGTGCCACCAGCAGACAAAGGGACAGGGACACTGAAGCTTTCTTT.

J is TRBJ1-4 and V is TRBV7-6; the D gene is possibly TRBD1 (5 bases). Germline V gives CDR1 SGHVS, CDR2 FNYEAQ. Trimming removed 0 bases at V and 7 bases at J, with 12 bases between. CDR3 length equals 15 residues. DNA for the CDR3: TGTGCCAGCAGCTTAGCAGGGGCGGAAGGTGAAAAACTGTTTTTT. Protein sequence: CASSLAGAEGEKLFF.

The rearrangement joins TRBV6-4 to TRBJ2-7; D is unresolved. Germline V gene data show CDR1 as MRHNA and CDR2 as SNTAGT. CDR3 length equals 10 residues. Trimming shortened V by 8 bases and J by 4 bases, and 6 bases separated the two germline ends. The CDR3 sequence: CASRRYEQYF. CDR3 DNA sequence: TGTGCCAGCCGGAGATACGAGCAGTACTTC.

In this sample, this clone turned up once. This chain joins TRBV6-6 and TRBJ2-1, with 8 bases aligning to TRBD1. Germline V gene sequence: CDR1 MNHNY, CDR2 SVGAGI (reference sequence). The CDR3 is 15 amino acids. The trim removed 2 bases at V and 7 bases at J, leaving 7 bases unmatched. CDR3 in DNA: TGTGCCAGCAGTTACGGACAGGGTTTCAGGAATGAGCAGTTCTTC. Protein product: CASSYGQGFRNEQFF.

The chain couples TRBV7-3 to TRBJ2-2; 9 bases agree with TRBD1. CDR1 and CDR2 (germline): SGHTA, FQGTGA. The J segment lost 3 bases and the V segment lost 5 bases, leaving 1 base of the junction unmatched. This CDR3 is 14 amino acids long. In nucleotides, the CDR3 is TGTGCCAGCAGCCGACAGGGGGACACCGGGGAGCTGTTTTTT. Its translation: CASSRQGDTGELFF.

As concerns this clone: This CDR3 is also generated by other DNA sequences in the sample. The rearrangement uses TRBV5-1 and TRBJ2-1; 8 positions match TRBD2. From germline, CDR1 is SGHRS and CDR2 YFSETQ. The CDR3 is made up of 16 amino acids. The trim removed 0 bases at V and 2 bases at J, leaving 4 bases unmatched. The CDR3 reads CASSLGAGGAYNEQFF. In DNA form, the CDR3 reads TGCGCCAGCAGCTTGGGGGCGGGAGGAGCCTACAATGAGCAGTTCTTC.

This rearrangement joins TRBV9 to TRBJ1-2; TRBD1 might be the D (5 bases). V was trimmed by 1 base and J by 3 bases, leaving 10 bases between them. Germline CDR1 reads SGDLS; CDR2 reads YYNGEE. The CDR3 spans 14 residues. The CDR3 DNA reads as TGTGCCAGCAGCGTACAGGGATCCGACTATGGCTACACCTTC. Amino acid sequence: CASSVQGSDYGYTF.

The chain links TRBV7-9 to TRBJ2-3; no reliable D call. The germline V and J ends were trimmed by 5 bases and 2 bases, with 11 bases remaining between them. The CDR3 is 14 residues long. CDR1 and CDR2 (germline): SEHNR, FQNEAQ (reference sequence). This chain's CDR3 is CASSSSPITDTQYF. As DNA, the CDR3 is TGTGCCAGCAGCAGTAGCCCCATCACAGATACGCAGTATTTT.

The chain employs TRBV9 and TRBJ2-1; weak D call: TRBD2 (6 bases). CDR1 SGDLS and CDR2 YYNGEE come from the germline V gene. The CDR3 is 16 residues long. V was shortened by 4 bases and J by 9 bases, with 23 bases between the two germline ends. The CDR3 DNA sequence: TGTGCCAGCAGCCCGAGAAGGGACTCAAGGAGGCGTGAGCAGTTCTTC. Translated: CASSPRRDSRRREQFF.